The 22 T cell receptor beta chains below were found in one sample sequenced in a study of shared clonotypes between healthy human individuals. The protocol was immunoSEQ multiplex PCR, while the TCRdb copy is restricted to in-frame clones and leaves out a portion. The data contain roughly 1.4 million clones, around 98.5% of them singletons. The sequenced material came from naive CD4+ T cells sorted from blood. Documented subset: CD45RA+ positively selected. The receptors come from a man younger than 45 in good health.

This rearrangement joins TRBV11-3 to TRBJ2-1; D might be TRBD2 (6 bases). V gave up 5 bases and J gave up 5 bases, with 10 bases separating them. CDR3 length: 13 amino acids. The germline V gene has CDR1 SGHNT and CDR2 YENEEA. Here the CDR3 reads CASSADYNNEQFF. CDR3 nucleotides: TGTGCCAGCAGCGCGGACTATAACAATGAGCAGTTCTTC.

The rearrangement joins TRBV18 to TRBJ2-1; D is unclear. V lost 2 bases to trimming and J lost 0 bases, with 2 bases between them. The CDR3 consists of 13 residues. The germline V gene encodes CDR1 KGHSH and CDR2 LQKENI. CDR3 in DNA: TGTGCCAGCTCACCAAACTCCTACAATGAGCAGTTCTTC. Translating gives CASSPNSYNEQFF.

The genes are TRBV5-1 and TRBJ1-3, with TRBD1 matching over 8 bases. Germline CDR1 and CDR2: SGHRS and YFSETQ. The V segment lost 4 bases and the J segment 0 bases; nucleotides outside the gene matches: 3. The CDR3 length is 15 residues. CDR3 nucleotide sequence: TGCGCCAGCAGCAGGGGACAGGCCTCTGGAAACACCATATATTTT. Protein product: CASSRGQASGNTIYF.

This clone was found once. This chain connects TRBV25-1 to TRBJ1-4; D is undetermined. CDR1 and CDR2 from the germline V gene are MGHDK and SYGVNS. There are 15 residues in the CDR3. V was shortened by 5 bases and J by 0 bases, with 10 bases between the two germline ends. The CDR3 loop reads CASSMLGSTNEKLFF. CDR3 nucleotides: TGTGCCAGCAGTATGCTAGGATCAACTAATGAAAAACTGTTTTTT.

This chain joins TRBV19 and TRBJ2-7, with 7 nucleotides matching TRBD1. The CDR3 spans 15 residues. Germline lookup yields CDR1 LNHDA and CDR2 SQIVND (reference sequence). The junction had 8 bases not matched to a gene; V was cut back by 6 bases and J by 0 bases. The CDR3 DNA follows: TGTGCCAGTAGGGACAGGTCAAGGAGCTCCTACGAGCAGTACTTC. Its translation: CASRDRSRSSYEQYF. The whole variable domain, remainder taken from reference TRBV19 and TRBJ2-7, is DGGITQSPKYLFRKEGQNVTLSCEQNLNHDAMYWYRQDPGQGLRLIYYSQIVNDFQKGDIAEGYSVSREKKESFPLTVTSAQKNPTAFYLCASRDRSRSSYEQYFGPGTRLTVT.

In this sample, this clone turned up once. CDR3 protein: CASSLPGGGSTQYF. CDR3 coding DNA: TGTGCCAGCAGTTTACCAGGGGGCGGGAGTACGCAGTATTTT. The chain recombines TRBV28 with TRBJ2-3, with D maybe TRBD1 (8 bases). V lost 2 bases, J lost 8 bases, and 14 bases lay in between. The CDR3 length is 14 residues. CDR1 is MDHEN and CDR2 is SYDVKM in the germline V gene.

The chain employs TRBV5-8 and TRBJ2-3, with 7 bases that match TRBD1. Trimming at V came to 4 bases and at J to 1 base, leaving 3 bases not matched to a gene. Per germline, CDR1 SGHTS and CDR2 YDEGEE. This CDR3 has 14 amino acids. The CDR3, as DNA: TGTGCCAGCAGCGAAGGACAGGGCACAGATACGCAGTATTTT. Amino acids: CASSEGQGTDTQYF.

To note about this clone: At one end, the junction sequence differs from germline, possibly due to a read error. The chain combines TRBV15 with TRBJ2-7; D is undetermined. Germline CDR1 is LNHNV and CDR2 is YYDKDF (reference sequence). The CDR3 has 11 residues. CDR3 region: CATSRDDFRVF. The DNA for the CDR3 is TGTGCCACCAGCAGAGATGATTTCCGCGTATTC.

Concerning this clone itself: The identical CDR3 is also encoded by other nucleotide sequences in the sample. J is TRBJ2-7 and V is TRBV14; a weak D match, TRBD2 (6 bases). This CDR3 is built from 13 residues. Looked up from germline, CDR1 is SGHDN and CDR2 is FVKESK. V was shortened by 0 bases and J by 6 bases, with 9 bases between the two germline ends. This CDR3 reads CASSQEVGGEQYF. The CDR3 region has the DNA TGTGCCAGCAGCCAAGAGGTCGGGGGCGAGCAGTACTTC.

V gene TRBV27 combines with J gene TRBJ2-1, with 7 bases identical to TRBD2. V lost 0 bases, J lost 2 bases, and 7 bases stayed unmatched. This CDR3 spans 17 amino acids. CDR1 and CDR2 from the germline V gene are MNHEY and SMNVEV (reference sequence). This chain's CDR3 is CASSLSRRGGTYNEQFF. The DNA for the CDR3 is TGTGCCAGCAGTTTATCTCGACGCGGGGGTACCTACAATGAGCAGTTCTTC.

The chain combines TRBV14 with TRBJ2-7; 8 bases align to TRBD2. Germline trimming cut 3 bases from V and 3 bases from J; bases unmatched to any gene: 10. The germline V gene encodes CDR1 SGHDN and CDR2 FVKESK. This CDR3 has 16 amino acids. CDR3 in amino acids: CASSHKPGTSRYEQYF. CDR3 nucleotide sequence: TGTGCCAGCAGCCATAAACCCGGGACTAGTCGCTACGAGCAGTACTTC.

The chain uses TRBV5-1 and TRBJ1-1, with D possibly being TRBD1 (6 bases). Trimming pared 9 bases from V and 0 bases from J, leaving 15 bases between. CDR3 size: 14 residues. Germline CDR1 is SGHRS and CDR2 is YFSETQ. CDR3 in DNA: TGCGCCACCCAACAGGGACCCATGAACACTGAAGCTTTCTTT. Translation: CATQQGPMNTEAFF. The variable domain in full, with the rest retrieved from reference TRBV5-1 and TRBJ1-1, is KAGVTQTPRYLIKTRGQQVTLSCSPISGHRSVSWYQQTPGQGLQFLFEYFSETQRNKGNFPGRFSGRQFSNSRSEMNVSTLELGDSALYLCATQQGPMNTEAFFGQGTRLTVV.

The J gene is TRBJ1-5, the V gene TRBV5-1; 7 bases are a match to TRBD1. The CDR3 consists of 15 residues. V trimming: 0 bases; J trimming: 3 bases; junction bases outside the gene matches: 3. From germline, CDR1 is SGHRS and CDR2 YFSETQ. CDR3 in DNA: TGCGCCAGCAGCTTGGTAGGGGGCCACAATCAGCCCCAGCATTTT. Protein: CASSLVGGHNQPQHF.

V is TRBV13 and J is TRBJ2-7; 9 positions match TRBD1. J gave up 4 bases and V 4 bases, and 8 bases lay outside the gene matches. This CDR3 is 15 amino acids long. Germline assignment: CDR1 PRHDT and CDR2 FYEKMQ (reference sequence). CDR3 sequence reads: CASSSINRGRYEQYF. The CDR3 DNA is TGTGCCAGCAGCTCCATAAACAGGGGGCGATACGAGCAGTACTTC.

This clone was found once. This chain uses TRBV6-5 with TRBJ2-3; D not certain. V was shortened by 6 bases and J by 2 bases, with 6 bases between the two germline ends. The CDR3 spans 12 residues. The germline gives CDR1 MNHEY, CDR2 SVGAGI. CDR3 in DNA: TGTGCCAGCAGCCAAGACACAGATACGCAGTATTTT. It specifies CASSQDTDTQYF.

This chain joins TRBV4-1 and TRBJ2-1; TRBD2 aligns across 12 bases. The CDR3 is 15 residues long. From germline, CDR1 is MGHRA and CDR2 YSYEKL. With V trimmed by 6 bases and J by 5 bases, 5 bases remained unmatched. The CDR3 nucleotides are TGCGCCAGCAGTCTTGGACTAGCGGGACACAATGAGCAGTTCTTC. Translated, it gives CASSLGLAGHNEQFF.

Only one count was recorded for this clone. The chain recombines TRBV19 with TRBJ2-1, with TRBD2 matching 8 bases. The V and J ends lost 5 bases and 8 bases, in that order; junction bases with no gene match: 11. The CDR3 is 15 amino acids. Per the germline V gene, CDR1 is LNHDA and CDR2 is SQIVND (reference sequence). In nucleotides, the CDR3 is TGTGCCAGTAGTCCCCTTTGGCGGGAGGAGGATGAGCAGTTCTTC. Its protein product is CASSPLWREEDEQFF. The full variable domain, rest sourced from reference TRBV19 and TRBJ2-1, is DGGITQSPKYLFRKEGQNVTLSCEQNLNHDAMYWYRQDPGQGLRLIYYSQIVNDFQKGDIAEGYSVSREKKESFPLTVTSAQKNPTAFYLCASSPLWREEDEQFFGPGTRLTVL.

The gene calls are TRBV5-6 and TRBJ1-1, with D tentatively TRBD1 (5 bases). CDR1 and CDR2 (germline): SGHDT, YYEEEE. V lost 2 bases and J lost 1, with 9 bases in between. This CDR3 comprises 14 residues. CDR3 bases: TGTGCCAGCAGCTTCTCAGACAGGAACACTGAAGCTTTCTTT. Translating it yields CASSFSDRNTEAFF.

The chain recombines TRBV29-1 with TRBJ2-1; D uncertain. This CDR3 region has 11 residues. V was clipped by 5 bases and J by 0 bases, with 2 bases between them. Germline V gene sequence: CDR1 SQVTM, CDR2 ANQGSEA. The CDR3 bases are TGCAGCGTTACCTCCTACAATGAGCAGTTCTTC. It is translated as CSVTSYNEQFF.

Concerning this clone: This sample includes further DNA sequences coding for the same CDR3. The chain combines TRBV19 with TRBJ2-5; D possibly corresponds to TRBD2 (6 bases). There are 12 residues in the CDR3. V was trimmed by 4 bases and J by 5 bases, leaving 8 bases between them. Germline V CDR1 and CDR2: LNHDA, SQIVND (reference sequence). CDR3: CASSTRGETQYF. The CDR3 DNA reads as TGTGCCAGTAGTACGCGGGGTGAGACCCAGTACTTC. Full variable domain (outside the CDR3, taken from reference TRBV19 and TRBJ2-5): DGGITQSPKYLFRKEGQNVTLSCEQNLNHDAMYWYRQDPGQGLRLIYYSQIVNDFQKGDIAEGYSVSREKKESFPLTVTSAQKNPTAFYLCASSTRGETQYFGPGTRLLVL.

The chain uses TRBV6-1 and TRBJ2-1; 9 bases line up with TRBD1. The ends lost 3 bases at V and 4 bases at J; junction bases unmatched: 4. Germline V gene data show CDR1 as MNHNS and CDR2 as SASEGT. The CDR3 extends over 15 amino acids. For the CDR3, the DNA is TGTGCCAGCAGTGACTGGACAGGGGATTACAATGAGCAGTTCTTC. Protein: CASSDWTGDYNEQFF.

The J gene is TRBJ2-3, the V gene TRBV10-3, with D perhaps matching TRBD2 (6 bases). This CDR3 spans 16 amino acids. V lost 3 bases and J lost 1, with 14 bases in between. The germline gives CDR1 ENHRY, CDR2 SYGVKD. The CDR3 is CAISDPTRGGTDTQYF. CDR3 coding DNA: TGTGCCATCAGTGACCCGACTAGAGGAGGCACAGATACGCAGTATTTT.